The T cell receptor beta chain described here comes from a study of T cells in localized non-small cell lung cancer. Libraries were prepared by immunoSEQ multiplex PCR; TCRdb keeps only in-frame clonotypes and omits some of them. The sample yields 75,000 to 80,000 clones, 85% to 90% seen once. General study results and limits: Adjacent lung tissue had a median around 50 of the top 100 clones found in the tumor. Higher adjacent-lung clonality was associated with shorter survival.

Germline-derived CDR1 and CDR2 are LNHNV and YYDKDF (reference sequence). With 9 bases removed from V and 6 bases from J, the gap between germline ends came to 20 bases. The CDR3 consists of 14 residues. This clone showed up just once. Antigen: not known. The sample in question was peripheral blood, obtained before any cancer treatment. The V gene is TRBV15, the J gene TRBJ1-2, with a tentative D call TRBD1 (5 bases). This receptor was obtained from a woman between 40 and 69 years old with stage I squamous cell lung carcinoma. CDR3 protein: CATAATGGIHGYTF. The CDR3 DNA is TGTGCCACGGCTGCAACTGGGGGGATCCATGGCTACACCTTC.